This TCR beta chain was profiled in a study of T-cell reconstitution after alpha-beta-depleted transplantation in children (dated by TCRdb to the mid-2010s). Context from the whole study: Using TCR repertoire profiling, the study followed T-cell immune reconstitution in a quantitative way in children after TCRalphabeta/CD19-depleted allogeneic hematopoietic cell transplantation. General conclusions and limits of the study: The high TCRbeta diversity at day 60 in some patients was ascribed to recipient T cells and intrathymic progenitors that had survived conditioning. Over subsequent months, a decline in hyperexpanded clone frequencies was noted, and after one year, T-cell counts and TCRbeta diversity were mostly ascribed to newly produced T cells. About two months after transplant, the apparently early recovery of alphabetaT-cell counts reportedly depended on just several hundred clones that had expanded rapidly and came from non-depleted graft cells.

Via the germline V gene, CDR1 is SGHDT and CDR2 YYEEEE. The CDR3 measures 16 amino acids from cysteine to phenylalanine. Of the read, only the CDR3 DNA is kept; its 48 bases are in frame from base 1. Germline trimming: 2 bases from V, 3 bases from J; junction bases outside gene matches: 7. This clonotype was observed a handful of times. No cognate antigen has been identified for it. One base away there is no much larger clone; base qualities are not given. The library was built by means of PCR. The sample was run on an Illumina HiSeq 2500. TCR libraries were prepared with molecular barcoding, using unique molecular identifiers to normalize TCRbeta repertoire quantification. The public reads were reprocessed in TCRdb via fastp at Q25 and MiXCR, keeping in-frame beta chains. Each CDR3 protein appears once, grouped with its most common genes and DNA. The sample table records under 850,000 distinct CDR3 sequences; roughly 14% of these occur just once. The ten most abundant clones make up around 0.76% of the sample.

The sample's treatment or condition label is to be understood as: allogeneic hematopoietic cell transplantation with graft depleted of TCRalphabeta T cells and CD19 B cells. Transplant recipients were children who received TCRalphabeta/CD19-depleted allogeneic hematopoietic cell grafts. The chain joins TRBV5-6 to TRBJ2-3; TRBD2 fits 9 bases in the junction. The origin of this receptor is a girl aged 2-15 years with congenital amegakaryocytic thrombocytopenia, due to receive a stem cell transplant. The material sequenced was PBMCs, taken before TCRalphabeta/CD19-depleted stem cell transplant. The CDR3 corresponds to CASSLELAGWTDTQYF. Here is the DNA: TGTGCCAGCAGCTTAGAGCTAGCGGGATGGACAGATACGCAGTATTTT. With all but the CDR3 taken from the reference TRBV5-6 and TRBJ2-3 genes, the full variable domain is: DAGVTQSPTHLIKTRGQQVTLRCSPKSGHDTVSWYQQALGQGPQFIFQYYEEEERQRGNFPDRFSGHQFPNYSSELNVNALLLGDSALYLCASSLELAGWTDTQYFGPGTRLTVL.